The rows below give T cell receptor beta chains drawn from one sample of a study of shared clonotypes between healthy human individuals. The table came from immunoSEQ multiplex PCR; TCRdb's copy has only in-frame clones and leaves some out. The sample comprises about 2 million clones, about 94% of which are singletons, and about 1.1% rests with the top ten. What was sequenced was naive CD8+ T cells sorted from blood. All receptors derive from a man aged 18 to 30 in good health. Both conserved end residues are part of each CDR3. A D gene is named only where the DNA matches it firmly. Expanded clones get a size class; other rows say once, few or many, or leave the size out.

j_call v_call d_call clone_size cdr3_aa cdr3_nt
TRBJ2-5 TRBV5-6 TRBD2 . CASSPGLVHNRETQYF TGTGCCAGCAGCCCGGGACTAGTCCACAACCGGGAGACCCAGTACTTC
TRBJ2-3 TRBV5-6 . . CASSFGSLDTQYF TGTGCCAGCAGCTTTGGATCCCTCGATACGCAGTATTTT
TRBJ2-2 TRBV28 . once CASSLWVAGNTGELFF TGTGCCAGCAGTTTATGGGTCGCCGGAAACACCGGGGAGCTGTTTTTT
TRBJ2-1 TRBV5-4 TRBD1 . CASSPGAAGGVLF TGTGCCAGCAGCCCTGGAGCGGCAGGGGGCGTCCTCTTC
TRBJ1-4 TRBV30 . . CAWSPDATNEKLFF TGTGCCTGGAGTCCAGATGCAACTAATGAAAAACTGTTTTTT
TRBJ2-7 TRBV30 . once CAWSVFAAGEQYF TGTGCCTGGAGTGTATTTGCGGCTGGCGAGCAGTACTTC
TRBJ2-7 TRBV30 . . CAWSVLGGADEQYF TGTGCCTGGAGTGTACTGGGGGGGGCCGACGAGCAGTACTTC
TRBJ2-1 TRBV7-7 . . CASSPTAGVVNEQFF TGTGCTAGCAGCCCGACAGCCGGGGTAGTCAATGAGCAGTTCTTC
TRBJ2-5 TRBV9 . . CASSLRMTAPQETQYF TGTGCCAGCAGCCTCCGGATGACAGCCCCCCAAGAGACCCAGTACTTC
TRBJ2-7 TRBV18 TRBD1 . CASSPWDSEFYEQYF TGTGCCAGCTCACCATGGGACAGTGAATTCTACGAGCAGTACTTC
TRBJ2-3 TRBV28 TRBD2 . CASSLTSGEGTDTQYF TGTGCCAGCAGTTTAACTAGCGGGGAGGGCACAGATACGCAGTATTTT
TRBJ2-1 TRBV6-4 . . CASSLRLYRLNRYSYNEQFF TGTGCCAGCAGCCTAAGACTATACCGTCTAAATCGATACTCCTACAATGAGCAGTTCTTC
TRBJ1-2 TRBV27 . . CASSQGLPGGYTF TGTGCCAGCAGTCAAGGGCTGCCCGGCGGCTACACCTTC
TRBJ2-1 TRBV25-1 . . CASSDPVVWDNEQFF TGTGCCAGCAGTGATCCGGTCGTTTGGGACAATGAGCAGTTCTTC
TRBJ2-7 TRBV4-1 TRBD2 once CASRSGSSDEQYF TGCGCCAGCAGAAGCGGGAGTAGCGACGAGCAGTACTTC
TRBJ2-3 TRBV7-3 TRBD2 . CASSPGAGGPYTQYF TGTGCCAGCAGCCCCGGGGCGGGGGGGCCTTATACGCAGTATTTT
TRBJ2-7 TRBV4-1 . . CASSHLSPASSYEQYF TGCGCCAGCAGCCACCTTAGCCCGGCTAGCTCCTACGAGCAGTACTTC
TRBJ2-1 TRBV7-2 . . CASSLAGNTLEQFF TGTGCCAGCAGCTTAGCGGGGAATACTTTAGAGCAGTTCTTC
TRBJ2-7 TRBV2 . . CASGPGTATYEQYF TGTGCCAGCGGACCCGGGACGGCAACCTACGAGCAGTACTTC
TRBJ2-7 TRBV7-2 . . CASSYDSFSYEQYF TGTGCCAGCAGCTACGACAGCTTTTCCTACGAGCAGTACTTC
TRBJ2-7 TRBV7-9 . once CASSEQAFEQYF TGTGCCAGCAGCGAACAGGCGTTCGAGCAGTACTTC
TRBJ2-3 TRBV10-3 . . CAISEGPKGTDTQYF TGTGCCATCAGTGAGGGACCCAAAGGGACAGATACGCAGTATTTT
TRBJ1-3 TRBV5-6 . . CASSPWSHQDTIYF TGTGCCAGCAGCCCGTGGTCACACCAGGACACCATATATTTT
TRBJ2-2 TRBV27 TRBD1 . CASSSKGTGALWTGELFF TGTGCCAGCAGTTCTAAGGGGACAGGGGCCCTTTGGACCGGGGAGCTGTTTTTT
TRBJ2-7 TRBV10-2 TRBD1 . CASSGPGQTTYEQYF TGCGCCAGCAGTGGGCCGGGACAGACTACCTACGAGCAGTACTTC
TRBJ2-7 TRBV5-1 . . CASSTRLDWDEQYF TGCGCCAGCAGCACCCGGCTGGACTGGGACGAGCAGTACTTC
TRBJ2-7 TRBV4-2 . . CASSQGGSYEQYF TGTGCCAGCAGCCAAGGAGGGTCCTACGAGCAGTACTTC